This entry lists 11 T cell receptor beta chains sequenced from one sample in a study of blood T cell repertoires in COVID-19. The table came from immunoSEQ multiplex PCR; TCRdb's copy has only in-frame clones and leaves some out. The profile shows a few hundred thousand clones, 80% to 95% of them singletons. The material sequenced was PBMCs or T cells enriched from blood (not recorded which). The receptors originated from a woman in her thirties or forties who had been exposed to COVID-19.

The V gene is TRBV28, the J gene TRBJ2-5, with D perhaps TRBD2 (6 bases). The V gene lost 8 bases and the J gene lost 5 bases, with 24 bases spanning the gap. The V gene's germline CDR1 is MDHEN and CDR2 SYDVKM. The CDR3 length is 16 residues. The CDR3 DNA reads TGTGCCAGCCCGCCAAACCTAGCGCAACAACGGGAGACCCAGTACTTC. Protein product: CASPPNLAQQRETQYF.

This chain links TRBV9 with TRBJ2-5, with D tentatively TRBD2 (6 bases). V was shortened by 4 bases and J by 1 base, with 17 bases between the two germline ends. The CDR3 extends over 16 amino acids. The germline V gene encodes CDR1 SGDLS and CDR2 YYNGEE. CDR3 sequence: CASSPRPLATQETQYF. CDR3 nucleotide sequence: TGTGCCAGCAGCCCTCGTCCGCTAGCGACCCAAGAGACCCAGTACTTC.

In DNA form, the CDR3 reads TGTGCCATCAATACGGGCGGGGATGGCTACACCTTC. Its protein product is CAINTGGDGYTF. The V call is TRBV10-3, the J call TRBJ1-2, with D hard to call. This CDR3 has 12 amino acids. Germline loops: CDR1 ENHRY, CDR2 SYGVKD. Trimming took off 7 bases at V and 6 bases at J, with 12 bases between the two ends.

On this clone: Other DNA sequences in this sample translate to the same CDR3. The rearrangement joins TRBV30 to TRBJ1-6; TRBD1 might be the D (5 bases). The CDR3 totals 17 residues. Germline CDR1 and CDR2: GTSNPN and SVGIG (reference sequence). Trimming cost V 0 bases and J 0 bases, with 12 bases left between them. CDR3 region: CAWSVGRTSSYNSPLHF. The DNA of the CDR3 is TGTGCCTGGAGTGTGGGGCGGACCAGCTCCTATAATTCACCCCTCCACTTT. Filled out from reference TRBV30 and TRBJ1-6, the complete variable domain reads SQTIHQWPATLVQPVGSPLSLECTVEGTSNPNLYWYRQAAGRGLQLLFYSVGIGQISSEVPQNLSASRPQDRQFILSSKKLLLSDSGFYLCAWSVGRTSSYNSPLHFGNGTRLTVT.

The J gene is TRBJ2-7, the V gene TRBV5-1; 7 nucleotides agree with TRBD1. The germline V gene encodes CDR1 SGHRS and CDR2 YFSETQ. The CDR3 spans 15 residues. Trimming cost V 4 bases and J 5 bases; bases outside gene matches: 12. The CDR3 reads CASSRATGSVDEQYF. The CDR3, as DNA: TGCGCCAGCAGCCGTGCGACAGGGAGTGTGGACGAGCAGTACTTC.

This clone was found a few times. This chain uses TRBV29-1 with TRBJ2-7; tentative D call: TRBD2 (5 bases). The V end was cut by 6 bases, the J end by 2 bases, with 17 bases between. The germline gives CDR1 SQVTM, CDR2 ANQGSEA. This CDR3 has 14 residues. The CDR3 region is CSVRGLGGAYEQYF. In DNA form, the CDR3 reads TGCAGCGTACGCGGACTCGGCGGAGCCTACGAGCAGTACTTC.

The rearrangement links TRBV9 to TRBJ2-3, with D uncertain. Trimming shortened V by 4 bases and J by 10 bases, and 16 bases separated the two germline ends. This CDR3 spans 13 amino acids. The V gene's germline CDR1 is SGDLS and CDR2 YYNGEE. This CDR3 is CASSPPNRYSQYF. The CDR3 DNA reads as TGTGCCAGCAGCCCACCGAACAGATACTCGCAGTATTTT.

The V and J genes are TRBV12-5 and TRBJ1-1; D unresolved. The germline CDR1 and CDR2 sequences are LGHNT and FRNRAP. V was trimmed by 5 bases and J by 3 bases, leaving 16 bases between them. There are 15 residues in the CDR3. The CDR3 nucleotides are TGTGCTAGTGGTCCCCCAGGAAGGCCGTACACTGAAGCTTTCTTT. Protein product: CASGPPGRPYTEAFF. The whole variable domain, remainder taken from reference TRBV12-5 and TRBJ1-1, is DARVTQTPRHKVTEMGQEVTMRCQPILGHNTVFWYRQTMMQGLELLAYFRNRAPLDDSGMPKDRFSAEMPDATLATLKIQPSEPRDSAVYFCASGPPGRPYTEAFFGQGTRLTVV.

Here the CDR3 reads CASRSGGARNEQFF. CDR3 sequence (DNA): TGTGCCAGCAGGAGCGGGGGGGCCCGCAATGAGCAGTTCTTC. V is TRBV2 and J is TRBJ2-1; 10 bases fit TRBD2. Germline CDR1 is SNHLY and CDR2 is FYNNEI. This CDR3 spans 14 amino acids. With 6 bases clipped from V and 6 bases from J, the junction kept 5 bases outside the gene matches.

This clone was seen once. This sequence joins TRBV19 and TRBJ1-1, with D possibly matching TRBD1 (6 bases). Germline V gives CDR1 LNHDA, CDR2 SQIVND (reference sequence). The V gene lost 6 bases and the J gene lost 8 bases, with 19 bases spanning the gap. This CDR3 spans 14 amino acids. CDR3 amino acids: CASSPGLLRGEAFF. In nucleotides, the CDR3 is TGTGCCAGTAGCCCCGGCCTCCTCAGGGGCGAAGCTTTCTTT.

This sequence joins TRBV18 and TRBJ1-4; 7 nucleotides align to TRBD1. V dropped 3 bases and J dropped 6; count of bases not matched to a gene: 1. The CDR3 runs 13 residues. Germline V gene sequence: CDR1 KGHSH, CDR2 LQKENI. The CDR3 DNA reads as TGTGCCAGCTCACCCGACAGGGATGAAAAACTGTTTTTT. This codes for CASSPDRDEKLFF.